This TCR beta chain was captured in a study of CD8+CD57+ T cells in acquired aplastic anemia. Notes on the study in general: Between patients and controls, around 27 CD8+ CDR3 sequences were found in common.

The germline V gene has CDR1 DFQATT and CDR2 SNEGSKA (reference sequence). The V and J ends lost 3 bases and 9 bases, in that order; junction bases with no gene match: 15. The CDR3 is made up of 16 amino acids. CDR3 and TCR beta VDJ profiling relied on a genomic DNA template. In TCRdb, the reads were re-called with MiXCR into one record per CDR3 protein. The sample lists about 220,000 distinct CDR3 sequences; about 37% were seen once. As concerns this clonotype: Its antigen is undetermined.

The chain uses TRBV20-1 and TRBJ1-5; TRBD1 matches at 9 bases. The TCR sequence derives from a human donor in good health, serving as a control. Sequencing input: sorted CD4+, CD8+, or CD8+CD57+ T cells (not recorded which) from PBMCs. In DNA form, the CDR3 reads TGCAGTGCTAGCCGAACCGGGGACAGGGAGGACATGCCCCAGCATTTT. It encodes CSASRTGDREDMPQHF.